Listed below are T cell receptor beta chains from one sample, sequenced in a study of blood T cell repertoires in COVID-19. The assay was immunoSEQ multiplex PCR, and TCRdb's table has in-frame clones only and misses some. The sample lists nearly 35,000 clones, about 87% occurring once. The sequencing input was peripheral blood. The receptors come from a man between 70 and 80 years old with acute or convalescent COVID-19. CDR3s include the opening cysteine and the closing phenylalanine or tryptophan. A D gene is named only where the DNA matches it firmly. Some rows have no size entry. The others give once, few or many, or a class for an expanded clone.

CDR3 length	V gene	clone size	D gene	J gene	CDR3 protein	CDR3 DNA
17	TRBV11-2	NA	TRBD1	TRBJ1-3	CASSFRGPTSSGNTIYF	TGTGCCAGCAGCTTTAGGGGGCCTACCTCCTCTGGAAACACCATATATTTT
16	TRBV6-2/TRBV6-3	NA	TRBD2	TRBJ2-7	CASSTISSGRVYEQYF	TGTGCCAGCAGTACGATTTCTAGCGGGAGGGTCTACGAGCAGTACTTC
14	TRBV10-2	NA	TRBD1	TRBJ1-5	CASRLGTGNQPQHF	TGCGCCAGCAGACTCGGGACAGGTAATCAGCCCCAGCATTTT
17	TRBV6-2/TRBV6-3	NA	NA	TRBJ2-6	CASSSSIQGAGANVLTF	TGTGCCAGCAGTTCCAGCATTCAGGGTGCTGGGGCCAACGTCCTGACTTTC
15	TRBV28	NA	TRBD2	TRBJ2-7	CASSFRSGRTYEQYF	TGTGCCAGCAGTTTTCGGTCCGGGAGGACCTACGAGCAGTACTTC
15	TRBV5-1	NA	TRBD2	TRBJ2-3	CASRSSGRGADTQYF	TGCGCCAGCAGATCTAGCGGGAGAGGTGCAGATACGCAGTATTTT
13	TRBV4-3	NA	NA	TRBJ1-6	CASSQDSGAPLHF	TGCGCCAGCAGCCAAGATAGCGGTGCCCCCCTCCACTTT
15	TRBV9	NA	TRBD1	TRBJ1-6	CASSFRDSYNSPLHF	TGTGCCAGCAGCTTTCGGGACAGTTATAATTCACCCCTCCACTTT
16	TRBV5-8	NA	TRBD2	TRBJ2-1	CASSLGLAGAGNEQFF	TGTGCCAGCAGCCTGGGACTAGCGGGAGCTGGCAATGAGCAGTTCTTC
13	TRBV7-2	NA	NA	TRBJ1-6	CASSPTGDSPLHF	TGTGCCAGCAGTCCAACTGGAGATTCACCCCTCCACTTT
15	TRBV30	NA	TRBD1	TRBJ2-7	CAWSPFTGGDNEQYF	TGTGCCTGGAGTCCCTTCACAGGGGGAGATAACGAGCAGTACTTC
13	TRBV30	NA	TRBD1	TRBJ1-6	CACWDRQGSPLHF	TGTGCCTGTTGGGACAGACAGGGATCACCCCTCCACTTT
14	TRBV19	NA	TRBD1	TRBJ1-3	CASKKGTGSDTIYF	TGTGCCAGTAAAAAAGGGACAGGGTCAGACACCATATATTTT
15	TRBV5-6	once	NA	TRBJ1-2	CASSSRSGYSYGYTF	TGTGCCAGCAGCTCACGATCGGGGTACTCCTATGGCTACACCTTC
17	TRBV4-1	NA	NA	TRBJ2-2	CASSHDRGYENTGELFF	TGCGCCAGCAGCCATGATAGAGGGTACGAGAACACCGGGGAGCTGTTTTTT
14	TRBV18	NA	TRBD1	TRBJ1-5	CASSPDRANQPQHF	TGTGCCAGCTCACCAGACAGGGCCAATCAGCCCCAGCATTTT
16	TRBV7-8	NA	TRBD2	TRBJ2-7	CASSAYSSGGPYEQYF	TGTGCCAGCAGCGCGTACTCTAGCGGGGGGCCCTACGAGCAGTACTTC
13	TRBV7-3	few	NA	TRBJ2-2	CASGDRNTGELFF	TGTGCCAGCGGAGACAGGAACACCGGGGAGCTGTTTTTT
16	TRBV10-1	NA	NA	TRBJ2-2	CASSESTGDGSGELFF	TGCGCCAGCAGTGAGTCGACGGGGGATGGATCCGGGGAGCTGTTTTTT
18	TRBV14	NA	TRBD1	TRBJ1-5	CASSTRGQGQEGIQPQHF	TGTGCCAGCAGCACCCGCGGCCAGGGACAGGAGGGTATTCAGCCCCAGCATTTT
14	TRBV5-4	once	NA	TRBJ1-2	CASSLDLRGLGYTF	TGTGCCAGCAGCTTGGATTTAAGGGGATTGGGCTACACCTTC
15	TRBV9	NA	NA	TRBJ1-1	CASSPRGHGNTEAFF	TGTGCCAGCAGCCCTAGGGGACACGGTAACACTGAAGCTTTCTTT
14	TRBV12-5	NA	TRBD1	TRBJ1-5	CASGQDREEQPQHF	TGTGCTAGTGGTCAGGACAGGGAGGAGCAGCCCCAGCATTTT
14	TRBV5-6	NA	NA	TRBJ1-5	CASSSGRTYQPQHF	TGTGCCAGCAGCTCTGGGCGCACTTATCAGCCCCAGCATTTT
17	TRBV28	once	NA	TRBJ2-2	CASSFWTALRGTGELFF	TGTGCCAGCAGTTTTTGGACAGCCCTTCGTGGCACCGGGGAGCTGTTTTTT
13	TRBV27	NA	NA	TRBJ1-5	CASSSGVGQPQHF	TGTGCCAGCAGTTCAGGGGTGGGACAGCCCCAGCATTTT
15	TRBV5-4	NA	NA	TRBJ2-7	CASSSKQGNRYEQYF	TGTGCCAGCAGCAGCAAACAGGGAAACCGATACGAGCAGTACTTC
13	TRBV12-3/TRBV12-4	NA	NA	TRBJ2-7	CASSFSGSYEQYF	TGTGCCAGCAGTTTTTCCGGCTCCTACGAGCAGTACTTC
16	TRBV6-1	NA	NA	TRBJ1-5	CASSEMGGNSNQPQHF	TGTGCCAGCAGTGAAATGGGGGGGAATAGCAATCAGCCCCAGCATTTT
13	TRBV2	NA	TRBD1	TRBJ1-5	CASSPTGDLPQHF	TGTGCCAGCAGTCCCACAGGGGATTTGCCCCAGCATTTT
13	TRBV11-2	NA	NA	TRBJ2-1	CASSLDLSGFAFF	TGTGCCAGCAGCTTAGATCTGTCAGGGTTCGCGTTCTTC
15	TRBV30	NA	TRBD1	TRBJ2-7	CAYGDRDRGLYEQYF	TGTGCCTACGGGGACCGGGACAGGGGGCTCTACGAGCAGTACTTC
13	TRBV19	NA	NA	TRBJ1-5	CASSISRVQPQHF	TGTGCCAGTAGTATTTCCAGGGTTCAGCCCCAGCATTTT
14	TRBV18	NA	TRBD1	TRBJ1-1	CASSPGQGYTEAFF	TGTGCCAGCTCACCAGGACAGGGATATACTGAAGCTTTCTTT
15	TRBV19	few	TRBD2	TRBJ2-7	CASSIGGGSSYEQYF	TGTGCCAGTAGTATAGGAGGCGGGAGCTCCTACGAGCAGTACTTC
15	TRBV3-1/TRBV3-2	NA	TRBD2	TRBJ2-1	CASSQESGGYNEQFF	TGTGCCAGCAGCCAAGAAAGCGGGGGTTACAATGAGCAGTTCTTC
13	TRBV2	NA	NA	TRBJ1-1	CASSRLLNTEAFF	TGTGCCAGCAGTCGACTCCTGAACACTGAAGCTTTCTTT
14	TRBV7-2	NA	NA	TRBJ1-5	CASSYTGSNQPQHF	TGTGCCAGCAGCTACACAGGGAGCAATCAGCCCCAGCATTTT
12	TRBV15	NA	NA	TRBJ2-3	CATSRDRNTQYF	TGTGCCACCAGCAGAGATCGTAATACGCAGTATTTT
13	TRBV18	few	TRBD1	TRBJ1-4	CASSQQGGEKLFF	TGTGCCAGCTCACAACAGGGGGGAGAAAAACTGTTTTTT
15	TRBV18	NA	NA	TRBJ2-1	CASSPPRGSYNEQFF	TGTGCCAGCTCACCCCCCCGGGGATCCTACAATGAGCAGTTCTTC
15	TRBV6-5	NA	NA	TRBJ1-3	CASLSDGGPGNTIYF	TGTGCCAGCCTTTCGGACGGAGGGCCTGGAAACACCATATATTTT
14	TRBV6-6	NA	NA	TRBJ1-2	CASSAQQETYGYTF	TGTGCCAGCAGTGCACAACAGGAGACCTATGGCTACACCTTC
11	TRBV21-1	NA	NA	TRBJ2-7	CASSKAGEQYF	TGTGCCAGCAGCAAAGCCGGCGAGCAGTACTTC
14	TRBV6-2/TRBV6-3	NA	NA	TRBJ1-2	CASSSVLSQGTYTF	TGTGCCAGCAGTTCCGTACTATCCCAAGGCACCTACACCTTC
16	TRBV5-1	NA	NA	TRBJ2-7	CASSPEAGEIVYEQYF	TGCGCCAGCAGCCCGGAGGCAGGGGAGATAGTGTACGAGCAGTACTTC
14	TRBV7-2	once	TRBD2	TRBJ2-1	CASTRTSGGNEQFF	TGTGCCAGCACCCGGACTAGCGGGGGCAATGAGCAGTTCTTC
15	TRBV21-1	once	NA	TRBJ1-5	CASSPRTGQNQPQHF	TGTGCCAGCAGCCCCCGGACAGGGCAAAATCAGCCCCAGCATTTT
14	TRBV6-5	NA	TRBD1	TRBJ2-2	CASSDRPRTGELFF	TGTGCCAGCTCGGACAGGCCCCGCACCGGGGAGCTGTTTTTT
12	TRBV15	NA	NA	TRBJ2-1	CATSRDFYEQFF	TGTGCCACCAGCAGAGATTTCTATGAGCAGTTCTTC
13	TRBV4-2	NA	NA	TRBJ1-1	CASIPTGNTEAFF	TGTGCCAGCATCCCGACGGGTAACACTGAAGCTTTCTTT
13	TRBV5-4	NA	NA	TRBJ2-5	CASSTQRSSDAYF	TGTGCCAGCAGCACACAAAGGAGCTCGGATGCGTACTTC
15	TRBV5-1	few	TRBD1	TRBJ2-2	CASSIRDRGPGELFF	TGCGCCAGCAGCATTCGGGACAGAGGGCCCGGGGAGCTGTTTTTT